Sequencing of this T cell receptor beta chain was carried out in a study of CD8 T cells in Susac syndrome. Random hexamers primed reverse transcription of about 0.5 to 1 ug RNA. TCRdb analysed the immunoSEQ multiplex PCR reads with MiXCR anew, one entry per CDR3 protein. Here the sample spans over 120,000 distinct CDR3 sequences, 85% to 95% being singletons. Germline loops: CDR1 SGDLS, CDR2 YYNGEE. This CDR3 comprises 15 residues. The V gene lost 3 bases and the J gene lost 3 bases, with 13 bases spanning the gap. The sequenced sample was CD4+ T cells from PBMCs. This rearrangement joins TRBV9 to TRBJ1-3; a weak D match, TRBD1 (5 bases). The TCR sequence derives from a human donor with Susac syndrome. As DNA, the CDR3 is TGTGCCAGCAGCGGATACCCGGGACTTGGAAACACCATATATTTT. Its translation: CASSGYPGLGNTIYF.